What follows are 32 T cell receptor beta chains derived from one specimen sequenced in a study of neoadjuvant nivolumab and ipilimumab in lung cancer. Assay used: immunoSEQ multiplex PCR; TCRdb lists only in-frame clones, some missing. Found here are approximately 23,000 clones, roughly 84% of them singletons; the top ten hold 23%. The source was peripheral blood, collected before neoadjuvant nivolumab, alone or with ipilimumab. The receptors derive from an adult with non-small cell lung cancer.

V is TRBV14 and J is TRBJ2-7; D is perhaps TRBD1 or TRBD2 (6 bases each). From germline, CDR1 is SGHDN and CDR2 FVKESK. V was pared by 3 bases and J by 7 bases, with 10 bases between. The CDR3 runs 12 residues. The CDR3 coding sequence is TGTGCCAGCAGCCAGAGGGGGGTGGAGCAGTACTTC. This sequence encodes CASSQRGVEQYF.

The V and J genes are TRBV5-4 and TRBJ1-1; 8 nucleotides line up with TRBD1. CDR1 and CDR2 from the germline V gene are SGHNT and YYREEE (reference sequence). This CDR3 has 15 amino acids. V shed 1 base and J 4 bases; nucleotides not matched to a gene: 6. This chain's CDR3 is CASSLKQGAGTEAFF. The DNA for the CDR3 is TGTGCCAGCAGCTTGAAGCAGGGGGCAGGCACTGAAGCTTTCTTT. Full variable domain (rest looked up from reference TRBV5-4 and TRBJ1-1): ETGVTQSPTHLIKTRGQQVTLRCSSQSGHNTVSWYQQALGQGPQFIFQYYREEENGRGNFPPRFSGLQFPNYSSELNVNALELDDSALYLCASSLKQGAGTEAFFGQGTRLTVV.

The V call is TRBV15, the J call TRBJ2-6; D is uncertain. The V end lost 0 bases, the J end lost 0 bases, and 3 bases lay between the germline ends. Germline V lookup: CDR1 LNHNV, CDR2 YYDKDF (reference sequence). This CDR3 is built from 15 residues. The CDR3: CATSRDNSGANVLTF. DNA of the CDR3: TGTGCCACCAGCAGAGATAACTCTGGGGCCAACGTCCTGACTTTC. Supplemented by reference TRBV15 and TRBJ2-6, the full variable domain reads DAMVIQNPRYQVTQFGKPVTLSCSQTLNHNVMYWYQQKSSQAPKLLFHYYDKDFNNEADTPDNFQSRRPNTSFCFLDIRSPGLGDTAMYLCATSRDNSGANVLTFGAGSRLTVL.

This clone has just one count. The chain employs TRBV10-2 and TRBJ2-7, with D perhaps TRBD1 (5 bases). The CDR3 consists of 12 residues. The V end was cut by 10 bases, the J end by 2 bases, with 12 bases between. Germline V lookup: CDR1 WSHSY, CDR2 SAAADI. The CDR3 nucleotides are TGCGCCACCTCGGACATGACCTACGAGCAGTACTTC. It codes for CATSDMTYEQYF.

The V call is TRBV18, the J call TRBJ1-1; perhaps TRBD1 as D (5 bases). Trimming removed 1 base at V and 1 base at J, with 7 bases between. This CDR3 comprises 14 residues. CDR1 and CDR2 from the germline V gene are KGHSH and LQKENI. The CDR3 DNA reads TGTGCCAGCTCACCACGGACAACGAACACTGAAGCTTTCTTT. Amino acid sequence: CASSPRTTNTEAFF.

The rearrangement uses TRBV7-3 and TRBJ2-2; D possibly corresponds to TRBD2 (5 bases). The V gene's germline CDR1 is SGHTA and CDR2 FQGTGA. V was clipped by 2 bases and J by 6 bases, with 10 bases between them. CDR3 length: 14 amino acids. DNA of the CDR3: TGTGCCAGCAGCTTAGAGTCCGGGGCCGGGGAGCTGTTTTTT. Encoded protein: CASSLESGAGELFF.

As DNA, the CDR3 is TGTGCCAGCAGCTTGGGACGGACGATAGCTTTCTTT. Translated, it gives CASSLGRTIAFF. The genes are TRBV5-4 and TRBJ1-1; unclear D gene. The germline gives CDR1 SGHNT, CDR2 YYREEE (reference sequence). This CDR3 is 12 amino acids long. The V end was cut by 0 bases, the J end by 10 bases, with 10 bases between.

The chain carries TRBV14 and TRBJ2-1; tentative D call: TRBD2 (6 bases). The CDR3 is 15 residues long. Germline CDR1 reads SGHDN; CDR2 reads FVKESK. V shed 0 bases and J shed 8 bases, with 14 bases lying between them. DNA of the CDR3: TGTGCCAGCAGCCAAGATGCGGTAGGCGGGGATGAGCAGTTCTTC. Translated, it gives CASSQDAVGGDEQFF. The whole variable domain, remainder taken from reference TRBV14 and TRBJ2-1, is EAGVTQFPSHSVIEKGQTVTLRCDPISGHDNLYWYRRVMGKEIKFLLHFVKESKQDESGMPNNRFLAERTGGTYSTLKVQPAELEDSGVYFCASSQDAVGGDEQFFGPGTRLTVL.

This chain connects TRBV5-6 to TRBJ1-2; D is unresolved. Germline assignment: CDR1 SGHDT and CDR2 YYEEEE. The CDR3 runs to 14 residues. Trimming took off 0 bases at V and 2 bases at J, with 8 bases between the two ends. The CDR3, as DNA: TGTGCCAGCAGCTTGGTGGGCAGAAACTATGGCTACACCTTC. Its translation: CASSLVGRNYGYTF.

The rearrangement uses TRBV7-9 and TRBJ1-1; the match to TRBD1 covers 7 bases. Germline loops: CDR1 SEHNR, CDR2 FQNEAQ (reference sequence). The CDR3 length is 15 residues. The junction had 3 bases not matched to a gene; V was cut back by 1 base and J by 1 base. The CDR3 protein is CASSLDEGANTEAFF. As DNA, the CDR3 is TGTGCCAGCAGCTTAGATGAGGGGGCGAACACTGAAGCTTTCTTT.

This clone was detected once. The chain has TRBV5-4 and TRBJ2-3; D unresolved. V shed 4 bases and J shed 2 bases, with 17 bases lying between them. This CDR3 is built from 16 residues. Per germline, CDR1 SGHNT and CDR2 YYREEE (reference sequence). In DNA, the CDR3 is TGTGCCAGCAGCCCGACCACGAGAAATCCCACAGATACGCAGTATTTT. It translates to CASSPTTRNPTDTQYF.

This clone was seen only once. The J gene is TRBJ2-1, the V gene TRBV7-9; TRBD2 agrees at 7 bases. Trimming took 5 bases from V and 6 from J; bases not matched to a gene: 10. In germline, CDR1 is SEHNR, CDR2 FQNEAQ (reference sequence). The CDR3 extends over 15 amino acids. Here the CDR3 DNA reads TGTGCCAGCAGCCCAGCCTGGGAGCGGGGCAATGAGCAGTTCTTC. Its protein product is CASSPAWERGNEQFF.

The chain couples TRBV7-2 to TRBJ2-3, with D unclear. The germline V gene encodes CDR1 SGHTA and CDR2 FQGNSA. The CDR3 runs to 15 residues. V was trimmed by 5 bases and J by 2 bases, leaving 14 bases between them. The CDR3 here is CASSPSGYSTDTQYF. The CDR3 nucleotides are TGTGCCAGCAGCCCCTCTGGCTATTCCACAGATACGCAGTATTTT.

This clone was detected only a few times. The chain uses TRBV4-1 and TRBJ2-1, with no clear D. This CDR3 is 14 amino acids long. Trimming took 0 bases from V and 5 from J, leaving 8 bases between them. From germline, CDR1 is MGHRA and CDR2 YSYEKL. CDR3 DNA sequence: TGCGCCAGCAGCCAAGATGGGTCCCACAATGAGCAGTTCTTC. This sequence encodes CASSQDGSHNEQFF.

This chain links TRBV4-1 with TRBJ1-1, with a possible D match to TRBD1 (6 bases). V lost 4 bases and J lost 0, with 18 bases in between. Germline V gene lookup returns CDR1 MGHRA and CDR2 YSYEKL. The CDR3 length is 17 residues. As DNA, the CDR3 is TGCGCCAGCAGCCGACTTCCACCGGGACAAGTGAACACTGAAGCTTTCTTT. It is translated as CASSRLPPGQVNTEAFF.

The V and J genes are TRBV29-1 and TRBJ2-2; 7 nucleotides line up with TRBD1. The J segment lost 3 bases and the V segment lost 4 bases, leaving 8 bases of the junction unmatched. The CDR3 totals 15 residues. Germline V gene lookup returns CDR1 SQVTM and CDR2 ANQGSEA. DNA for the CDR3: TGCAGCGTTGGAGGGACAGCTGGGGACACCGGGGAGCTGTTTTTT. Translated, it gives CSVGGTAGDTGELFF.

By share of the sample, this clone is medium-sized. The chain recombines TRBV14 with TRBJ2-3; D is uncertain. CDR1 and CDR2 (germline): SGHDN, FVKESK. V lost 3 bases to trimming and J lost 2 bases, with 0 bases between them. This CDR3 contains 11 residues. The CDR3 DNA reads TGTGCCAGCAGCCACACAGATACGCAGTATTTT. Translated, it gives CASSHTDTQYF.

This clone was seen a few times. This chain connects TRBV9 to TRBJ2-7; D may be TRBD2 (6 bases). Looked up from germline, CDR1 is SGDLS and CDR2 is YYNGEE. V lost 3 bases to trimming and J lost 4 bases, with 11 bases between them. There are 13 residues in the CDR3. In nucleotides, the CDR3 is TGTGCCAGCAGCGCGGGACTCGCATACGAGCAGTACTTC. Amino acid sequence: CASSAGLAYEQYF.

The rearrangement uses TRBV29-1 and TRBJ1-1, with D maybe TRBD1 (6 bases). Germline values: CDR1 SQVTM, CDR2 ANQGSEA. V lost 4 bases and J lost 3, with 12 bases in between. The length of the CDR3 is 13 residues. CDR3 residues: CSVVWGRDTEAFF. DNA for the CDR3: TGCAGCGTTGTGTGGGGGCGGGACACTGAAGCTTTCTTT.

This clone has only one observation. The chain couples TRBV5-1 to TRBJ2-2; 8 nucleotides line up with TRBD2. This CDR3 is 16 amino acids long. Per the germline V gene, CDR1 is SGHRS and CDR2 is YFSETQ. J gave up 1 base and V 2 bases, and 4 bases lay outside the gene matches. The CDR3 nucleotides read TGCGCCAGCAGCTTCCGTAGCGGGATGAACACCGGGGAGCTGTTTTTT. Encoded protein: CASSFRSGMNTGELFF.

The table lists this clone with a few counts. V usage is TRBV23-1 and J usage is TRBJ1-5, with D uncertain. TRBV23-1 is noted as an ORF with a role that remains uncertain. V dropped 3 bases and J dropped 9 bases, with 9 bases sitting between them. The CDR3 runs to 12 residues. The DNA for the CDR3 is TGCGCCAGCAGTCAGACCGGGTGGCCCCAGCATTTT. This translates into CASSQTGWPQHF.

This CDR3 reads CASSRTSEETQYF. The CDR3, as DNA: TGTGCCAGCAGCCGGACTAGCGAAGAGACCCAGTACTTC. The chain has TRBV7-6 and TRBJ2-5; 9 bases line up with TRBD2. The CDR3 covers 13 residues. Germline V gene data show CDR1 as SGHVS and CDR2 as FNYEAQ. J was trimmed by 3 bases and V by 5 bases; bases with no gene match: 1.

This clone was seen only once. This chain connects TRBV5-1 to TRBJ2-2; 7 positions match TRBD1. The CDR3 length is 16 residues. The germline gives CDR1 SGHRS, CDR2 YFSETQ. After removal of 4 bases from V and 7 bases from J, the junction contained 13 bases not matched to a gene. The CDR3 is CASSNAQQGLGGELFF. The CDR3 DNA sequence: TGCGCCAGCAGCAACGCCCAACAGGGGCTCGGCGGGGAGCTGTTTTTT.

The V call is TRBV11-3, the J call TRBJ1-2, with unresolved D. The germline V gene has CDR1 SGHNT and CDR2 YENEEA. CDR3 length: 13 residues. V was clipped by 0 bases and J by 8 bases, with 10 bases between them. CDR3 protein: CASSLDNAWGYTF. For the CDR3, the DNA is TGTGCCAGCAGCTTAGATAATGCTTGGGGCTACACCTTC.

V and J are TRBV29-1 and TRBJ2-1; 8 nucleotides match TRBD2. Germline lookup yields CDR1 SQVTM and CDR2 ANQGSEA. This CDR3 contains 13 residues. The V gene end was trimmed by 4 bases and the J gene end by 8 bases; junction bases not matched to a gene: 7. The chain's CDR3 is CSVGSGRGDEQFF. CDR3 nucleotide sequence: TGCAGCGTTGGAAGCGGGAGAGGTGATGAGCAGTTCTTC.

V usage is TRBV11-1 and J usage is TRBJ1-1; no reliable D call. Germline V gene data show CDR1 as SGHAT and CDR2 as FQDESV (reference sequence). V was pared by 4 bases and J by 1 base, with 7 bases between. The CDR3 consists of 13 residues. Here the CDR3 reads CASSSSRNTEAFF. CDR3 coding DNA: TGTGCCAGCAGCTCCTCAAGGAACACTGAAGCTTTCTTT.

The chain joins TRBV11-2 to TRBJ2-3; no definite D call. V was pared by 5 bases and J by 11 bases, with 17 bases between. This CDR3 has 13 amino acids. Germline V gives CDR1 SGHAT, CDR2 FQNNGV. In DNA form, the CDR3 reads TGTGCCAGCAGCCTTCTACTGAAGGAAGGGCAGTATTTT. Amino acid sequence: CASSLLLKEGQYF.

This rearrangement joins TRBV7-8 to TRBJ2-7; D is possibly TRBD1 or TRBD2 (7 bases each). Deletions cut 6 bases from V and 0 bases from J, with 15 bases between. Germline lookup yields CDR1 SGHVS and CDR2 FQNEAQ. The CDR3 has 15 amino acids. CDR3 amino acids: CASSPGGAGSYEQYF. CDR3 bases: TGTGCCAGCAGTCCAGGGGGGGCAGGCTCCTACGAGCAGTACTTC. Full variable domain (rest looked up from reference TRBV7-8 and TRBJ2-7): GAGVSQSPRYKVAKRGQDVALRCDPISGHVSLFWYQQALGQGPEFLTYFQNEAQLDKSGLPSDRFFAERPEGSVSTLKIQRTQQEDSAVYLCASSPGGAGSYEQYFGPGTRLTVT.

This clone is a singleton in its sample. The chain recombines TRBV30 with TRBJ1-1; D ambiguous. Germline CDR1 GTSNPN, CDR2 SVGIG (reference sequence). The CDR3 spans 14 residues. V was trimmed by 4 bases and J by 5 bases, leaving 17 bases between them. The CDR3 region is CAWTAWQGSTEAFF. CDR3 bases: TGTGCCTGGACCGCCTGGCAAGGGTCTACTGAAGCTTTCTTT.

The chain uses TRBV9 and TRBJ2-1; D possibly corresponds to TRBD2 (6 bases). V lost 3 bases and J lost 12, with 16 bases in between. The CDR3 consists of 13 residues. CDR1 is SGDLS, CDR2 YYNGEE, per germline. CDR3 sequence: CASSGGLGSRQFF. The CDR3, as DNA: TGTGCCAGCAGCGGGGGACTGGGCTCGAGGCAGTTCTTC.

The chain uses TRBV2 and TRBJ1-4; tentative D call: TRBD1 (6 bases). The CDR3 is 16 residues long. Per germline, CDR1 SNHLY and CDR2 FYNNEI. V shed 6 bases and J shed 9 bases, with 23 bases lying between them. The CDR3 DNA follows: TGTGCCAGCAGCACTCTAACAGGGCTCGTGAATCAAAAACTGTTTTTT. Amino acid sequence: CASSTLTGLVNQKLFF.

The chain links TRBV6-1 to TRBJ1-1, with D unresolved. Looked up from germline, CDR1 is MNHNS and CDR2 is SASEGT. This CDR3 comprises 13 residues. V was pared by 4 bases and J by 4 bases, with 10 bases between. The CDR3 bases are TGTGCCAGCAGTGGGATTATTTCCACTGAAGCTTTCTTT. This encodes CASSGIISTEAFF.